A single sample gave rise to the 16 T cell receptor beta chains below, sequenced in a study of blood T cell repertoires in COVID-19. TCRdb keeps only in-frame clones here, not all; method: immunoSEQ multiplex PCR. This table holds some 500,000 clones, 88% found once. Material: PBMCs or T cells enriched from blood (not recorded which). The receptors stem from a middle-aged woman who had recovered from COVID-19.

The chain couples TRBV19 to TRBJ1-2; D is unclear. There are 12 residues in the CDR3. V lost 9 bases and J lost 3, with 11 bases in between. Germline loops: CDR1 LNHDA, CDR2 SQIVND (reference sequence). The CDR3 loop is CARCTYHYGYTF. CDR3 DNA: TGTGCCAGGTGTACTTACCACTATGGCTACACCTTC.

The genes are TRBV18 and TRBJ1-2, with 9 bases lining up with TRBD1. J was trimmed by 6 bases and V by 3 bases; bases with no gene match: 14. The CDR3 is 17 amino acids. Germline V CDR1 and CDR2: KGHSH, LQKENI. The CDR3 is CASSPPDRGERGNGYTF. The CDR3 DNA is TGTGCCAGCTCACCCCCGGACAGGGGCGAAAGGGGGAATGGCTACACCTTC. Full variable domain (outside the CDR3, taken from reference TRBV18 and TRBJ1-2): NAGVMQNPRHLVRRRGQEARLRCSPMKGHSHVYWYRQLPEEGLKFMVYLQKENIIDESGMPKERFSAEFPKEGPSILRIQQVVRGDSAAYFCASSPPDRGERGNGYTFGSGTRLTVV.

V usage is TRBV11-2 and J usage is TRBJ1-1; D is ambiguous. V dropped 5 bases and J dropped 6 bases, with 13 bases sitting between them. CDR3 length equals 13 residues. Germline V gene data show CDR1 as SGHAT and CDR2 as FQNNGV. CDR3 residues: CASSLELRSEAFF. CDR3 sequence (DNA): TGTGCCAGCAGCCTGGAGCTGCGATCTGAAGCTTTCTTT.

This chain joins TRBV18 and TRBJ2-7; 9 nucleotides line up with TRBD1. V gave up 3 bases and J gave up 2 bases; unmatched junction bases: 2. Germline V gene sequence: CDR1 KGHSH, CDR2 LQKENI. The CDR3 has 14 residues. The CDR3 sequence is CASSPGTGPYEQYF. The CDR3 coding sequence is TGTGCCAGCTCACCCGGGACAGGGCCCTACGAGCAGTACTTC.

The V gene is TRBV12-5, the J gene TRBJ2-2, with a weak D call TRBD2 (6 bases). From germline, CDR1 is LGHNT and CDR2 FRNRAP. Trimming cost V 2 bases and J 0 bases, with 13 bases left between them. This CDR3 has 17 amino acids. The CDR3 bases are TGTGCTAGTGGTTTGTTGTTCCAGCGGGCGAACACCGGGGAGCTGTTTTTT. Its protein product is CASGLLFQRANTGELFF.

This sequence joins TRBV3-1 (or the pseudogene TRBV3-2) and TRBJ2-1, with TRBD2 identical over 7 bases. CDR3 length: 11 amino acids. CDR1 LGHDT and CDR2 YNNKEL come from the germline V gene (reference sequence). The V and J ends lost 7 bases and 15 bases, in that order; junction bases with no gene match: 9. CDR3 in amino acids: CASIRGRRRFF. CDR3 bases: TGTGCCAGCATTCGCGGGAGAAGGCGGTTCTTC.

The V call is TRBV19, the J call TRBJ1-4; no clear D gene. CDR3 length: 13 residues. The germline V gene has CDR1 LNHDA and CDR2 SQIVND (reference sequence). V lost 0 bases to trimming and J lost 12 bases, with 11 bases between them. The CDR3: CASSIDLNLELFF. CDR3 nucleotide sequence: TGTGCCAGTAGTATAGATCTGAACCTAGAACTGTTTTTT.

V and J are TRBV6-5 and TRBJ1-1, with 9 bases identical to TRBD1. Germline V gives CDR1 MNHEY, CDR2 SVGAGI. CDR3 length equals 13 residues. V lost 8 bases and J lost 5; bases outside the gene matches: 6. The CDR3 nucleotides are TGTGCCAGCCACGGACAGGGGAGAACTGAAGCTTTCTTT. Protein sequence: CASHGQGRTEAFF.

The CDR3 sequence: CASSLGTTYEQYF. The CDR3 nucleotides read TGTGCCAGCAGCTTAGGGACTACCTACGAGCAGTACTTC. The V and J genes are TRBV11-2 and TRBJ2-7, with D perhaps TRBD2 (6 bases). Germline CDR1 and CDR2: SGHAT and FQNNGV. Trimming pared 1 base from V and 2 bases from J, leaving 6 bases between. This CDR3 is 13 amino acids long.

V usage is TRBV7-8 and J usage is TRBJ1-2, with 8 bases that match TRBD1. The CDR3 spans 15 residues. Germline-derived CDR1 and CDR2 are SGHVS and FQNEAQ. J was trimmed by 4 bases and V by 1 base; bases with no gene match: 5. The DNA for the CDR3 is TGTGCCAGCAGCTTAGAAAGGACAGGGTCCTATGGCTACACCTTC. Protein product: CASSLERTGSYGYTF.

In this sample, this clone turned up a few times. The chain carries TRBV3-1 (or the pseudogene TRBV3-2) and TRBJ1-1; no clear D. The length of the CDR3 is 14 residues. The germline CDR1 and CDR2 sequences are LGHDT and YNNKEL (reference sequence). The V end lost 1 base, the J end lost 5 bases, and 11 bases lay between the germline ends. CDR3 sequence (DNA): TGTGCCAGCAGCCAAGTTGGTGGCAGGACTGAAGCTTTCTTT. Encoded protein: CASSQVGGRTEAFF.

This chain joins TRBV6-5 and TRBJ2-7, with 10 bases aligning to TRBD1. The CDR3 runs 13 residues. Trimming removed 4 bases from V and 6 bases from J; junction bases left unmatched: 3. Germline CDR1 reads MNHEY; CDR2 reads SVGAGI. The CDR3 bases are TGTGCCAGCAGTTCTAGGACAGGGGGCGAGCAGTACTTC. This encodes CASSSRTGGEQYF.

The CDR3 DNA follows: TGTGCCATCAGTGATCAGGGGGCCGGCACAGATACGCAGTATTTT. As protein: CAISDQGAGTDTQYF. The rearrangement links TRBV10-3 to TRBJ2-3, with 8 bases identical to TRBD1. Germline assignment: CDR1 ENHRY and CDR2 SYGVKD. This CDR3 has 15 residues. V lost 3 bases to trimming and J lost 1 base; unmatched junction nucleotides: 3.

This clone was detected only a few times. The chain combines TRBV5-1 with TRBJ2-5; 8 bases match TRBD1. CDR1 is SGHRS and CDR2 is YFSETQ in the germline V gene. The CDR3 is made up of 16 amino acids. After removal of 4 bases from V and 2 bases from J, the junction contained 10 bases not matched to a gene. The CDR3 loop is CASSPPQGAGQETQYF. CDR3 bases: TGCGCCAGCAGCCCACCCCAGGGGGCCGGTCAAGAGACCCAGTACTTC.

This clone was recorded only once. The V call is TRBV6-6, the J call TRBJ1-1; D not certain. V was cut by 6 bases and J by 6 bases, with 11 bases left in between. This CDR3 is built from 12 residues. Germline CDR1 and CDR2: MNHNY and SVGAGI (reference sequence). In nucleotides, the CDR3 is TGTGCCAGCAGCAACGGACTGGCTGAAGCTTTCTTT. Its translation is CASSNGLAEAFF.

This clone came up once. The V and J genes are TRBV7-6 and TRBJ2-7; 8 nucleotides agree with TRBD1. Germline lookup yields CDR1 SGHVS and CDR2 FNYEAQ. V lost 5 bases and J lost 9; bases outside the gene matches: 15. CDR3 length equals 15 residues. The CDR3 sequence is CASSPRTGSPPRQYF. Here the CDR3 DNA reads TGTGCCAGCAGCCCCCGGACAGGGTCACCTCCAAGGCAGTACTTC.